This T cell receptor beta chain was observed in a study of blood T cell repertoires in COVID-19. Overall study context: Sites across the United States, Italy and Spain contributed samples from acute and convalescent COVID-19. T cells, B-cell-depleted T cells, or PBMCs supplied cDNA or gDNA.

In the source study's methods: Reference gene primers were amplified, and this amplification served to estimate nucleated cell counts. Clones were sequenced by immunoSEQ multiplex PCR, and TCRdb holds only the in-frame ones, with some missing. V and J calls and clone size are as listed in that table; D and trimming were resolved from the DNA. The sample holds 250,000 or so clones; just over 85% are singletons and the top ten take over 1.1%. The V and J ends lost 0 bases and 0 bases, in that order; junction bases with no gene match: 4. Germline V gene data show CDR1 as MNHEY and CDR2 as SVGAGI. The CDR3 is 16 residues long.

The clonotype comes from a man aged 80 or over with acute or convalescent COVID-19. What was sequenced was peripheral blood. V gene TRBV6-5 combines with J gene TRBJ2-7, with 8 bases lining up with TRBD1. The CDR3 coding sequence is TGTGCCAGCAGTTACTCGGGACAGGTGATCTCCTACGAGCAGTACTTC. The encoded protein is CASSYSGQVISYEQYF.